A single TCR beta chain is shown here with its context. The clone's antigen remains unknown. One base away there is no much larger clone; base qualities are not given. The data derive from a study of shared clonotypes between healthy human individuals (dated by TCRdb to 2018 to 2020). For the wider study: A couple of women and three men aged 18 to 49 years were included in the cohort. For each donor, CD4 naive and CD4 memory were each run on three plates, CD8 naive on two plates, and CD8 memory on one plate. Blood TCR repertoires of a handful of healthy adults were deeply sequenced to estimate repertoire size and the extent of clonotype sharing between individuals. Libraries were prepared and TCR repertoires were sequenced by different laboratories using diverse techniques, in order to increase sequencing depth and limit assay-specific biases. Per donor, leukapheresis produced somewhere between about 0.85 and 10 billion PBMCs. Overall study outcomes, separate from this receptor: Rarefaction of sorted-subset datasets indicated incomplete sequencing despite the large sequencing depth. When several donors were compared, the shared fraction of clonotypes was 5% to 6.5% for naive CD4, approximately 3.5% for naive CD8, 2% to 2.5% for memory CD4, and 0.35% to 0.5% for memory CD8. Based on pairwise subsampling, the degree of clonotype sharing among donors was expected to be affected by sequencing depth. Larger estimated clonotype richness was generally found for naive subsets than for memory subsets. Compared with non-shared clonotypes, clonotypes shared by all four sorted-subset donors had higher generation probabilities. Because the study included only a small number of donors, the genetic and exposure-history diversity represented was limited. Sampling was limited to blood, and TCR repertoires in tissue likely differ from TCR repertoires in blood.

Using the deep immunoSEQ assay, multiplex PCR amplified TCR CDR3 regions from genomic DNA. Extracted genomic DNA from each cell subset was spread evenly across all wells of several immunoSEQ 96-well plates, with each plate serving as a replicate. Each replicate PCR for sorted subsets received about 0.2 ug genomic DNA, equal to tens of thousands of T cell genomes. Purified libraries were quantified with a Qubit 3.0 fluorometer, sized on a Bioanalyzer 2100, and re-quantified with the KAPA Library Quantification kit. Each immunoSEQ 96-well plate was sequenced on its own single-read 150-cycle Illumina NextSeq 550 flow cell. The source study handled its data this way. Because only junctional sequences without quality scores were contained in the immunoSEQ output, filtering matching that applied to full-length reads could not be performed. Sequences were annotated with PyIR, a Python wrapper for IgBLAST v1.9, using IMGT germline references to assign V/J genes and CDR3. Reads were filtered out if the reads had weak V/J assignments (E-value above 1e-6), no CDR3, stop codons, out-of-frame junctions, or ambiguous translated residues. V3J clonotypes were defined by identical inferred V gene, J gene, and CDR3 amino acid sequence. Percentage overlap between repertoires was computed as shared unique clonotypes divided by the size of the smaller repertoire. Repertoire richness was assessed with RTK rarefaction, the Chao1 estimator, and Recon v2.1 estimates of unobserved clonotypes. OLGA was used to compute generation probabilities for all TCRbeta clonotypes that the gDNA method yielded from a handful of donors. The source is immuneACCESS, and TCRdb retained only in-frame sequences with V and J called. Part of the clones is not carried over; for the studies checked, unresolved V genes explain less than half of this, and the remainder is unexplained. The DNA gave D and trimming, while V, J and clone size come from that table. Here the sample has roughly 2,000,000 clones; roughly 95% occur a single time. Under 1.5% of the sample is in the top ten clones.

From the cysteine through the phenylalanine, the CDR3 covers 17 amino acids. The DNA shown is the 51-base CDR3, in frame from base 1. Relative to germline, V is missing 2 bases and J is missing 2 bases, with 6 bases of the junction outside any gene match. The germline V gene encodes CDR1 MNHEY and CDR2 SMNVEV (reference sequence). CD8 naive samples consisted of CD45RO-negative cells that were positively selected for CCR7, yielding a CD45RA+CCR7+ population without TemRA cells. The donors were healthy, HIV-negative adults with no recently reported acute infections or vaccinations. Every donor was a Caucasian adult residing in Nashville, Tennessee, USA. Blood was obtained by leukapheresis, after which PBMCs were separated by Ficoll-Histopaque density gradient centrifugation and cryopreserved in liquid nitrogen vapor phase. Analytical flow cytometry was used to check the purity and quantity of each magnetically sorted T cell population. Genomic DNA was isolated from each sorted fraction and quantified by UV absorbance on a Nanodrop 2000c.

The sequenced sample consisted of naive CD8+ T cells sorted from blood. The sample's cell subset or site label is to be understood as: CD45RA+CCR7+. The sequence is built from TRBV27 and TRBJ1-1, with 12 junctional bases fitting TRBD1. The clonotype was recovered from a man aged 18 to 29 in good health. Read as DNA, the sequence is TGTGCCAGCAGTTTAGACGGGACAGGGGGCCTCAACACTGAAGCTTTCTTT. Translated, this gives CASSLDGTGGLNTEAFF.